The 13 T cell receptor beta chains listed next were all sequenced from one sample in a study of blood T cell repertoires in COVID-19. Profiling relied on immunoSEQ multiplex PCR, and the TCRdb table lists in-frame clones only, not all of them. The sample records about 150,000 clones, about 85% being singletons. The sequenced material came from peripheral blood. These receptors all come from a human donor with COVID-19, enrolled during active disease. The donor label of this sample is uncertain.

The V gene is TRBV28, the J gene TRBJ1-6; 7 nucleotides agree with TRBD1. The CDR3 covers 19 residues. The J segment lost 7 bases and the V segment lost 5 bases, leaving 20 bases of the junction unmatched. CDR1 and CDR2 from the germline V gene are MDHEN and SYDVKM. CDR3 DNA: TGTGCCAGCAGTGGCCGGGACAGCTGGCTCGCCCTGCGGAATTCACCCCTCCACTTT. Protein sequence: CASSGRDSWLALRNSPLHF.

This rearrangement joins TRBV10-3 to TRBJ1-6; 7 nucleotides match TRBD1. The CDR3 has 13 residues. Per the germline V gene, CDR1 is ENHRY and CDR2 is SYGVKD. Trimming at V came to 10 bases and at J to 8 bases, leaving 8 bases not matched to a gene. The CDR3 reads CATCRQGDSPLHF. The CDR3 coding sequence is TGTGCCACATGCAGACAGGGTGATTCACCCCTCCACTTT.

The V gene is TRBV7-9, the J gene TRBJ1-2; D is uncertain. CDR3 length: 11 amino acids. V was pared by 7 bases and J by 7 bases, with 10 bases between. From germline, CDR1 is SEHNR and CDR2 FQNEAQ (reference sequence). The CDR3 coding sequence is TGTGCCAGCACCGAGGTTCTTGGCTACACCTTC. Amino acid sequence: CASTEVLGYTF.

This clone was observed once. This chain connects TRBV3-1 (or the pseudogene TRBV3-2) to TRBJ1-1, with D unclear. The CDR3 totals 15 residues. The V end lost 0 bases, the J end lost 4 bases, and 12 bases lay between the germline ends. Germline CDR1 is LGHDT and CDR2 is YNNKEL (reference sequence). The CDR3 DNA reads TGTGCCAGCAGCCAAGATGGGGAGGGCAGCACTGAAGCTTTCTTT. It yields the protein CASSQDGEGSTEAFF.

The CDR3 coding sequence is TGTGCCAGCAGCCCCTCCCCGGGGTCTAATGAAAAACTGTTTTTT. This sequence encodes CASSPSPGSNEKLFF. The chain is built from TRBV5-6 and TRBJ1-4; D unresolved. V lost 4 bases and J 3 bases, leaving 13 bases between the germline ends. Germline CDR1 SGHDT, CDR2 YYEEEE. The CDR3 length is 15 residues.

The chain uses TRBV19 and TRBJ1-5; 7 bases are shared with TRBD1. The CDR3 has 15 residues. The V gene end was trimmed by 1 base and the J gene end by 7 bases; junction bases not matched to a gene: 7. CDR1 LNHDA and CDR2 SQIVND come from the germline V gene (reference sequence). The CDR3 DNA is TGTGCCAGTAGTATAGTACAGGGGAACGGACAGCCCCAGCATTTT. It specifies CASSIVQGNGQPQHF.

This chain joins TRBV6-5 and TRBJ1-4; 7 bases align to TRBD1. The CDR3 is made up of 15 amino acids. V lost 0 bases, J lost 8 bases, and 6 bases stayed unmatched. Per the germline V gene, CDR1 is MNHEY and CDR2 is SVGAGI. The CDR3 loop is CASSYSQGNEEKLFF. Here the CDR3 DNA reads TGTGCCAGCAGTTACTCACAGGGGAACGAGGAAAAACTGTTTTTT.

The chain joins TRBV7-3 to TRBJ2-7; 7 nucleotides align to TRBD2. This CDR3 is 15 amino acids long. CDR1 is SGHTA and CDR2 is FQGTGA in the germline V gene. Trimming removed 2 bases from V and 4 bases from J; junction bases left unmatched: 8. DNA for the CDR3: TGTGCCAGCAGCTTAGGTGGCGGGGGTACTTACGAGCAGTACTTC. This codes for CASSLGGGGTYEQYF.

The rearrangement links TRBV10-3 to TRBJ2-1; 12 nucleotides align to TRBD2. The CDR3 is 13 amino acids. Germline V gives CDR1 ENHRY, CDR2 SYGVKD. The V segment lost 7 bases and the J segment 10 bases; nucleotides outside the gene matches: 5. The CDR3 DNA follows: TGTGCCATCAAGGGACTAGCGGGTGAAGAGCAGTTCTTC. Its translation is CAIKGLAGEEQFF.

The chain links TRBV7-3 to TRBJ2-2; TRBD1 matches 7 bases. This CDR3 spans 16 amino acids. CDR1 and CDR2 from the germline V gene are SGHTA and FQGTGA. With 1 base clipped from V and 6 bases from J, the junction kept 8 bases outside the gene matches. CDR3: CASSLSPTGWAGELFF. CDR3 DNA sequence: TGTGCCAGCAGCTTAAGTCCGACAGGGTGGGCCGGGGAGCTGTTTTTT.

In the case of this clone: A junction end diverges from the germline sequence, so it may reflect a read error. The chain links TRBV3-1 (or the pseudogene TRBV3-2) to TRBJ2-2; D perhaps matches TRBD1 (5 bases). The germline V gene encodes CDR1 LGHDT and CDR2 YNNKEL (reference sequence). This CDR3 contains 16 residues. In nucleotides, the CDR3 is TGTGCCAGCAGTCAAGGCCTAGGGGCGAACACCGGGGAGCTGTTTTTT. This translates into CASSQGLGANTGELFF.

The chain joins TRBV5-1 to TRBJ2-7; the match to TRBD1 covers 10 bases. The CDR3 runs 12 residues. Germline CDR1 is SGHRS and CDR2 is YFSETQ. The V gene end was trimmed by 3 bases and the J gene end by 7 bases; junction bases not matched to a gene: 1. The CDR3 protein is CASSWDRGEQYF. The CDR3, as DNA: TGCGCCAGCAGCTGGGACAGGGGAGAGCAGTACTTC.

This chain joins TRBV7-2 and TRBJ2-5, with D perhaps TRBD2 (6 bases). The V gene lost 3 bases and the J gene lost 5 bases, with 10 bases spanning the gap. Germline loops: CDR1 SGHTA, CDR2 FQGNSA. CDR3 length: 13 amino acids. The CDR3 spells CASSLTRRETQYF. CDR3 sequence (DNA): TGTGCCAGCAGCTTGACTAGAAGGGAGACCCAGTACTTC.